The 9 T cell receptor beta chains reported below all come from one sample, sequenced in a study of cytomegalovirus exposure and HLA in healthy donors. The PCR ran on 60 Vbeta and 13 Jbeta primers. Clones were sequenced by immunoSEQ multiplex PCR, and TCRdb holds only the in-frame ones, with some missing. The sample table sets out approximately 75,000 clones. The material sequenced was PBMCs. These receptors came from a middle-aged man in good health and CMV-seronegative.

CDR3 protein: CASRTPGEYTEAFF. CDR3 DNA sequence: TGTGCCAGCAGGACCCCAGGCGAGTACACTGAAGCTTTCTTT. The chain employs TRBV25-1 and TRBJ1-1; D is unclear. The germline gives CDR1 MGHDK, CDR2 SYGVNS. The CDR3 sequence is 14 residues long. Trimming left V 6 bases short and J 3 bases short, with 14 bases between.

CDR3 nucleotides: TGTGCCAGCAGTTTATCCTCCCCCCCTCACAGGGCAGATACGCAGTATTTT. Its protein product is CASSLSSPPHRADTQYF. The chain combines TRBV27 with TRBJ2-3; tentative D call: TRBD1 (6 bases). Per the germline V gene, CDR1 is MNHEY and CDR2 is SMNVEV (reference sequence). V lost 0 bases to trimming and J lost 4 bases, with 17 bases between them. The length of the CDR3 is 17 residues.

CDR3 sequence reads: CATSRGGGETQYF. The CDR3 DNA follows: TGTGCCACCAGCAGAGGAGGGGGAGAGACCCAGTACTTC. The gene calls are TRBV15 and TRBJ2-5, with D perhaps TRBD1 (6 bases). Germline CDR1 LNHNV, CDR2 YYDKDF (reference sequence). V lost 1 base to trimming and J lost 4 bases, with 7 bases between them. This CDR3 spans 13 amino acids.

The CDR3 sequence: CASSLWRGSGELFF. The CDR3 nucleotides read TGTGCCAGCAGCTTGTGGCGGGGATCCGGGGAGCTGTTTTTT. V usage is TRBV5-8 and J usage is TRBJ2-2, with a weak D call TRBD2 (6 bases). Germline V CDR1 and CDR2: SGHTS, YDEGEE. Trimming stripped 1 base from V and 6 bases from J, with 10 bases between. This CDR3 contains 14 residues.

This chain uses TRBV27 with TRBJ1-1; the D is unclear. The CDR3 is 13 amino acids. Germline V lookup: CDR1 MNHEY, CDR2 SMNVEV (reference sequence). The V end lost 2 bases, the J end lost 4 bases, and 8 bases lay between the germline ends. CDR3 sequence reads: CASSLTPGTEAFF. Here the CDR3 DNA reads TGTGCCAGCAGTTTAACCCCAGGCACTGAAGCTTTCTTT.

The chain employs TRBV7-6 and TRBJ1-3; D may be TRBD1 (5 bases). Germline CDR1 is SGHVS and CDR2 is FNYEAQ. The CDR3 extends over 14 amino acids. The V and J ends lost 4 bases and 8 bases respectively, with 15 bases between them. The CDR3 DNA reads as TGTGCCAGCAGCTCCGGGGGAGGGTGGGACACCATATATTTT. Amino acid sequence: CASSSGGGWDTIYF.

The V call is TRBV4-3, the J call TRBJ1-1, with a tentative D call TRBD1 (6 bases). Germline V lookup: CDR1 LGHNA, CDR2 YSLEER. V was clipped by 0 bases and J by 3 bases, with 11 bases between them. This CDR3 comprises 15 residues. CDR3 sequence: CASSQDHHRDTEAFF. The CDR3 DNA sequence: TGCGCCAGCAGCCAAGATCATCACAGGGACACTGAAGCTTTCTTT.

The chain recombines TRBV4-2 with TRBJ2-7; 7 nucleotides line up with TRBD1. The CDR3 totals 13 residues. Trimming removed 4 bases from V and 2 bases from J; junction bases left unmatched: 2. The germline CDR1 and CDR2 sequences are LGHNA and YNFKEQ. The CDR3 sequence: CASSRDRTYEQYF. For the CDR3, the DNA is TGTGCCAGCAGCCGGGACAGAACCTACGAGCAGTACTTC.

The chain couples TRBV28 to TRBJ1-3, with D perhaps matching TRBD1 (5 bases). V lost 3 bases to trimming and J lost 11 bases, with 17 bases between them. Germline CDR1 reads MDHEN; CDR2 reads SYDVKM. The CDR3 is 14 residues long. The DNA of the CDR3 is TGTGCCAGCAGTTTGCGGGGCTGGTTAAGGTCCATATATTTT. Its protein product is CASSLRGWLRSIYF.